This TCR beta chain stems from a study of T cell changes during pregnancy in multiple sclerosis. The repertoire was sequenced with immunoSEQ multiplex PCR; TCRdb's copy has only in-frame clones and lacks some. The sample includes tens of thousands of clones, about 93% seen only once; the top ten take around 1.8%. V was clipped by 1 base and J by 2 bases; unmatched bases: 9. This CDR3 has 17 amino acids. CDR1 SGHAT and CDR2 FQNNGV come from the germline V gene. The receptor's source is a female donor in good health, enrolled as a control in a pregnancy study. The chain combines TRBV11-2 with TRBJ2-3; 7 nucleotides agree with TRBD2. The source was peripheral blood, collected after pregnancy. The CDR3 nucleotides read TGTGCCAGCAGCTTAGGCCAGCGGGACCTTCCCACAGATACGCAGTATTTT. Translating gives CASSLGQRDLPTDTQYF. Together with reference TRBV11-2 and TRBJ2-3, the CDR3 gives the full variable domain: EAGVAQSPRYKIIEKRQSVAFWCNPISGHATLYWYQQILGQGPKLLIQFQNNGVVDDSQLPKDRFSAERLKGVDSTLKIQPAKLEDSAVYLCASSLGQRDLPTDTQYFGPGTRLTVL.